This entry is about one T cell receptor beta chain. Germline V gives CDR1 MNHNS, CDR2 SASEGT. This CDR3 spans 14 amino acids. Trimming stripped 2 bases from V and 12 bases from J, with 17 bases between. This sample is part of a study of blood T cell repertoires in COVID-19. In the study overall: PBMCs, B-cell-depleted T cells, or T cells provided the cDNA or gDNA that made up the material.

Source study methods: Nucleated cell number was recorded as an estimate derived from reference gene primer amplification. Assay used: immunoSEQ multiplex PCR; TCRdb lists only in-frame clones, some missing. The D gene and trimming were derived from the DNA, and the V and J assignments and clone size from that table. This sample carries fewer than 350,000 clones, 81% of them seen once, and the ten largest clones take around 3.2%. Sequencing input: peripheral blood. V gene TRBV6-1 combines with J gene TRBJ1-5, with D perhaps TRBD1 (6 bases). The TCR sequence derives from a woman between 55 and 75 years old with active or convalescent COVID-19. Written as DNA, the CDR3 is TGTGCCAGCAGTGAAAGCGTTGGGGGGGGCGACCAGCATTTT. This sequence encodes CASSESVGGGDQHF.